This entry lists 23 T cell receptor beta chains sequenced from one sample in a study of T cells in Graves' hyperthyroidism and ophthalmopathy. TCR beta CDR3 regions were amplified from RNA. In the first-round RT-PCR of the TCR CDR3, the HTBI primer set was used. TCRdb redid the calling of the multiplex PCR reads with MiXCR, one entry per CDR3 protein. The sample consists of about 620,000 distinct CDR3 sequences, under 20% of them appearing once. The specimen sequenced was blood. All receptors derive from a woman aged 30 to 39 with Graves' hyperthyroidism.

This clonotype occurred many times. The V call is TRBV12-3 or TRBV12-4, the J call TRBJ1-1; D perhaps matches TRBD1 (6 bases). The CDR3 is 15 amino acids. V lost 0 bases, J lost 7 bases, and 15 bases lay in between. The CDR3 region is CASSLAGGEVDEAFF. CDR3 nucleotide sequence: TGTGCCAGCAGTTTAGCGGGGGGCGAGGTGGATGAAGCTTTCTTT.

In its sample, this clonotype was seen a few times. V gene TRBV5-1 combines with J gene TRBJ1-6, with D uncertain. V gave up 2 bases and J gave up 7 bases, with 16 bases separating them. The germline CDR1 and CDR2 sequences are SGHRS and YFSETQ. CDR3 length: 16 amino acids. CDR3 in amino acids: CASSLRPGFTNSPLHF. DNA for the CDR3: TGCGCCAGCAGCTTACGTCCGGGGTTCACGAATTCACCCCTCCACTTT.

This clonotype was detected many times. This rearrangement joins TRBV7-2 to TRBJ2-7, with 9 bases that match TRBD1. The CDR3 loop spans 15 amino acids. After removal of 5 bases from V and 2 bases from J, the junction contained 7 bases not matched to a gene. CDR1 is SGHTA and CDR2 is FQGNSA in the germline V gene. CDR3: CASSRPGQGTYEQYF. DNA for the CDR3: TGTGCCAGCAGCCGACCGGGACAGGGCACCTACGAGCAGTACTTC.

The chain has TRBV4-1 and TRBJ2-7; D remains unclear. Germline CDR1 and CDR2: MGHRA and YSYEKL. Trimming shortened V by 3 bases and J by 6 bases, and 18 bases separated the two germline ends. The CDR3 spans 15 residues. For the CDR3, the DNA is TGCGCCAGCAGCCAGCCCGGACCAGAGTCCCTCGAGCAGTACTTC. It codes for CASSQPGPESLEQYF.

The CDR3 DNA sequence: TGTGCCTGTATCCAGGGGAACGCTAATGAAAAACTGTTTTTT. It yields the protein CACIQGNANEKLFF. The chain recombines TRBV2 with TRBJ1-4, with a possible D match to TRBD1 (6 bases). V was pared by 11 bases and J by 3 bases, with 16 bases between. The CDR3 spans 14 residues. Germline V gene sequence: CDR1 SNHLY, CDR2 FYNNEI.

V gene TRBV5-1 combines with J gene TRBJ2-5; weak D call: TRBD1 (6 bases). The V end lost 4 bases, the J end lost 4 bases, and 11 bases lay between the germline ends. Looked up from germline, CDR1 is SGHRS and CDR2 is YFSETQ. The CDR3 totals 13 residues. DNA of the CDR3: TGCGCCAGCAGCAGGGGGTACACAGAGACCCAGTACTTC. Amino acids: CASSRGYTETQYF.

This clonotype was picked up many times. The J gene is TRBJ2-5, the V gene TRBV6-2 or TRBV6-3; tentatively, D is TRBD1 (6 bases). The CDR3 totals 13 residues. Germline values: CDR1 MNHEY, CDR2 SVGEGT. Trimming took 6 bases from V and 1 from J, leaving 9 bases between them. The CDR3 loop reads CASRKDSQETQYF. Written as DNA, the CDR3 is TGTGCCAGCAGAAAGGACAGCCAAGAGACCCAGTACTTC.

CDR3 sequence (DNA): TGTGCCAGCACCCTGGGACAGGGCTATGGCTACACCTTC. Encoded protein: CASTLGQGYGYTF. The rearrangement uses TRBV6-4 and TRBJ1-2, with 9 nucleotides matching TRBD1. Germline-derived CDR1 and CDR2 are MRHNA and SNTAGT. V dropped 7 bases and J dropped 4; count of bases not matched to a gene: 4. This CDR3 comprises 13 residues.

This clonotype has ten or more counts. The chain carries TRBV12-3 or TRBV12-4 and TRBJ2-3; TRBD2 might be the D (5 bases). V lost 5 bases and J 3 bases, leaving 9 bases between the germline ends. The CDR3 sequence is 13 residues long. The CDR3: CASSTGNTDTQYF. The CDR3, as DNA: TGTGCCAGCAGTACGGGAAATACAGATACGCAGTATTTT.

This clonotype appeared a few times. The genes are TRBV6-2 or TRBV6-3 and TRBJ2-7, with D hard to call. Between the trimmed V and J ends, which lost 6 bases and 5 bases, there was a span of 11 bases. CDR3 size: 12 residues. CDR1 is MNHEY and CDR2 is SVGEGT in the germline V gene. The DNA for the CDR3 is TGTGCCAGCAGGAGTCTCCAAGACGAGCAGTACTTC. Its translation is CASRSLQDEQYF.

This clonotype was recorded many times. The chain carries TRBV28 and TRBJ2-1; no firm D call. The CDR3 contains 11 residues. Trimming took off 7 bases at V and 6 bases at J, with 7 bases between the two ends. Per germline, CDR1 MDHEN and CDR2 SYDVKM. CDR3 nucleotides: TGTGCCAGCACTCATGCCAATGAGCAGTTCTTC. Protein product: CASTHANEQFF.

This clonotype was seen only a few times. The V gene is TRBV10-2, the J gene TRBJ1-4; no firm D call. The CDR3 is made up of 12 amino acids. Germline CDR1 is WSHSY and CDR2 is SAAADI. V was cut by 4 bases and J by 5 bases, with 5 bases left in between. The CDR3 loop reads CASSVTNEKLFF. CDR3 in DNA: TGCGCCAGCAGTGTGACCAATGAAAAACTGTTTTTT.

At least ten counts were recorded for this clonotype. The chain couples TRBV30 to TRBJ2-1; D perhaps matches TRBD1 (6 bases). The V end lost 5 bases, the J end lost 7 bases, and 12 bases lay between the germline ends. This CDR3 has 12 amino acids. Germline CDR1 and CDR2: GTSNPN and SVGIG (reference sequence). Written as DNA, the CDR3 is TGTGCCTGGGGACCACAGGGAAATGAGCAGTTCTTC. It translates to CAWGPQGNEQFF.

This clonotype was counted many times. The CDR3 sequence: CASSQVRYIDRGGYTF. The CDR3 DNA is TGTGCCAGCAGCCAAGTCCGATACATCGACAGGGGTGGCTACACCTTC. J is TRBJ1-2 and V is TRBV3-1, with 8 bases fitting TRBD1. Germline assignment: CDR1 LGHDT and CDR2 YNNKEL (reference sequence). This CDR3 comprises 16 residues. V was clipped by 1 base and J by 7 bases; unmatched bases: 11.

This clonotype came up many times. J is TRBJ1-1 and V is TRBV20-1; D is ambiguous. The CDR3 is 11 amino acids. The germline gives CDR1 DFQATT, CDR2 SNEGSKA (reference sequence). The V gene lost 2 bases and the J gene lost 11 bases, with 12 bases spanning the gap. The CDR3 DNA reads TGCAGTGCTAGATTACAACCGAGGGCTTTCTTT. Encoded protein: CSARLQPRAFF.

This clonotype was counted a few times. V gene TRBV30 combines with J gene TRBJ1-6; 7 bases line up with TRBD1. The CDR3 runs to 13 residues. The germline V gene encodes CDR1 GTSNPN and CDR2 SVGIG (reference sequence). The ends lost 2 bases at V and 9 bases at J; junction bases unmatched: 4. The CDR3 DNA reads TGTGCCTGGAGTAGACAGGGTAGTTCACCCCTCCACTTT. This sequence encodes CAWSRQGSSPLHF.

Ten or more counts support this clonotype. The genes are TRBV11-2 and TRBJ2-7; 11 bases are shared with TRBD2. This CDR3 has 22 residues. The V gene end was trimmed by 5 bases and the J gene end by 7 bases; junction bases not matched to a gene: 31. From germline, CDR1 is SGHAT and CDR2 FQNNGV. The CDR3 coding sequence is TGTGCCAGCAGCCGAACATTAAATTTTGTTGGGCTAGCGGGAGGCCCCCCTCCGGAGCAGTACTTC. Its protein product is CASSRTLNFVGLAGGPPPEQYF.

With respect to this clonotype: Possible read error: a much larger clone is one base away. V is TRBV29-1 and J is TRBJ1-4; D is possibly TRBD1 (6 bases). Germline V gene lookup returns CDR1 SQVTM and CDR2 ANQGSEA. CDR3 length: 15 residues. The CDR3 spells CSVAGWQGSNEKLLF. The CDR3 bases are TGCAGCGTTGCTGGTTGGCAGGGGTCTAATGAAAAACTGCTTTTT.

The J gene is TRBJ2-1, the V gene TRBV20-1, with D unresolved. This CDR3 has 13 amino acids. Germline V CDR1 and CDR2: DFQATT, SNEGSKA (reference sequence). V was pared by 6 bases and J by 10 bases, with 19 bases between. This CDR3 is CSASSLAAREQFF. CDR3 nucleotides: TGCAGTGCCAGCTCGTTAGCCGCCCGCGAGCAGTTCTTC.

This clonotype occurred many times. The J gene is TRBJ2-7, the V gene TRBV28, with D possibly matching TRBD2 (8 bases). V was pared by 4 bases and J by 2 bases, with 15 bases between. The CDR3 consists of 15 residues. The germline gives CDR1 MDHEN, CDR2 SYDVKM. The CDR3 sequence is CASSSRGRGAYEQYF. In nucleotides, the CDR3 is TGTGCCAGCAGTTCTAGGGGGCGGGGGGCCTACGAGCAGTACTTC.

V is TRBV20-1 and J is TRBJ2-3; D unclear. The CDR3 length is 11 residues. V was trimmed by 3 bases and J by 4 bases, leaving 5 bases between them. Per the germline V gene, CDR1 is DFQATT and CDR2 is SNEGSKA (reference sequence). The CDR3 region has the DNA TGCAGTGCTAGTATCTCAGATACGCAGTATTTT. Amino acids: CSASISDTQYF.

The V and J genes are TRBV7-9 and TRBJ1-1; possible D gene TRBD1, 5 bases. Per germline, CDR1 SEHNR and CDR2 FQNEAQ (reference sequence). Trimming took 8 bases from V and 3 from J, leaving 16 bases between them. The CDR3 spans 14 residues. The CDR3 DNA sequence: TGTGCCAGCGAATCTGGGGGGTTGGACACTGAAGCTTTCTTT. Protein: CASESGGLDTEAFF.

V and J are TRBV4-1 and TRBJ2-5; the match to TRBD2 covers 12 bases. The CDR3 length is 18 residues. V was pared by 3 bases and J by 2 bases, with 10 bases of the junction left unmatched. The germline gives CDR1 MGHRA, CDR2 YSYEKL. This chain's CDR3 is CASSHAKRTSGVQETQYF. The CDR3 DNA reads as TGCGCCAGCAGCCACGCCAAAAGGACTAGCGGGGTTCAAGAGACCCAGTACTTC.